This T cell receptor (beta chain) was observed in a study of T cell responses to AZD1222 COVID-19 vaccine. Whole-study results and caveats: There were mostly white British donors and more females than males, and clonal diversity was possibly underestimated. Seropositive at baseline were only a handful of AZD1222 recipients. A rise in Spike-specific TCR breadth and depth followed two AZD1222 doses.

A word on this clone: Its antigen is unidentified.

Second-dose intervals near 4 or 12 weeks were combined. The protocol was immunoSEQ multiplex PCR, while the TCRdb copy is restricted to in-frame clones and leaves out a portion. The profile covers over 130,000 clones, with around 90% appearing a single time and about 3.6% taken by the ten largest. CDR1 MNHEY and CDR2 SMNVEV come from the germline V gene (reference sequence). V was cut by 3 bases and J by 5 bases, with 13 bases left in between. The CDR3 is 14 amino acids. The receptor was isolated from an adult who received the AZD1222 COVID-19 vaccine. The chain couples TRBV27 to TRBJ2-5; no clear D gene. The sample here was peripheral blood, taken 28 days after the second AZD1222 dose. The CDR3 region has the DNA TGTGCCAGCAGTTTCGGTCGGTACGGGGAGACCCAGTACTTC. Translated: CASSFGRYGETQYF.